This T cell receptor beta chain emerged from a study of blood T cell repertoires in COVID-19. Study-level information: Collection of acute and convalescent COVID-19 samples took place in the United States, Italy and Spain. Sample material is recorded as cDNA or gDNA derived from T cells, B-cell-depleted T cells, or PBMCs.

Cohort allocation depended upon clinical history that participants reported. Recovered status applied to Cohort 3 donors who had two consecutive negative PCRs. It also applied to those with clearance or with symptom resolution. Generated by immunoSEQ multiplex PCR, the TCRdb table keeps only in-frame clones and is missing some. Of fewer than 250,000 clones listed, approximately 80% are singletons. CDR3 length equals 15 residues. Germline V CDR1 and CDR2: SNHLY, FYNNEI. Trimming pared 2 bases from V and 5 bases from J, leaving 16 bases between. Sequenced material: PBMCs or T cells enriched from blood (not recorded which). The rearrangement uses TRBV2 and TRBJ2-7; a weak D match, TRBD1 (5 bases). The sequence derives from a man between 60 and 70 years old who had recovered from COVID-19. In DNA, the CDR3 is TGTGCCAGCAGTGAACGGGTGGCAGGGCCCCACGAGCAGTACTTC. Amino acids: CASSERVAGPHEQYF.